The 7 T cell receptor beta chains given below trace back to one sample, sequenced in a study of tumor-infiltrating lymphocytes in primary liver carcinoma. Researchers generated TCR beta cDNA from 500 ng of total RNA, relying on a constant-region primer. Libraries of TCR beta came from three nested multiplex PCR rounds with slightly modified ARM-PCR. A C-beta reverse primer and TRBV1-TRBV30 forward primers served in each of the first two PCR rounds, at about 10 cycles apiece. From the multiplex PCR reads, TCRdb called clonotypes with MiXCR, one entry per CDR3 protein. Of 65,000 to 90,000 distinct CDR3 sequences in the sample, 72% were seen once. Total RNA and DNA came together from around 20-30 mg of bulk tissue without cell sorting. The specimen sequenced was liver tumor tissue from sampling region 1. Sample subset: tumor region T1, superior pole. Every receptor here comes from a man in his forties with primary liver carcinoma and hepatitis B virus infection.

As concerns this clonotype: Mismatch with germline at one junction end may stem from a read error. The J gene is TRBJ2-1, the V gene TRBV4-2; D not resolved. The CDR3 sequence is 13 residues long. The germline CDR1 and CDR2 sequences are LGHNA and YNFKEQ. The CDR3 region has the DNA TGTGCCAGCAGACAAGAAGGTCCTCCTGAACAGTTCTTC. Amino acids: CASRQEGPPEQFF.

Regarding this clonotype: The junction shows a germline mismatch at one end, possibly a read error. This rearrangement joins TRBV12-3 or TRBV12-4 to TRBJ2-5, with D possibly matching TRBD2 (5 bases). The CDR3 totals 11 residues. CDR3 nucleotides: TGTGCCAGCTGCGGGCAAGAGAGCCAGTACTTC. Translation: CASCGQESQYF.

The table lists this clonotype with a count of one. In this CDR3 the conserved last residue, phenylalanine or tryptophan, is missing, so a read error is likely. The rearrangement links TRBV6-1 to TRBJ2-7, with unresolved D. Germline V gene sequence: CDR1 MNHNS, CDR2 SASEGT. Trimming cost V 6 bases and J 4 bases, with 10 bases left between them. CDR3 length: 12 residues. As DNA, the CDR3 is TGTGCCAGCAGCTACCACACATACGAGCAGTACATC. It specifies CASSYHTYEQYI.

In the case of this clonotype: Since no conserved phenylalanine or tryptophan closes the CDR3, a read error is the likely cause. The DNA is omitted, as the CDR3 cannot be located on it reliably, and the CDR3 follows TCRdb's listing. The chain is built from TRBV11-2 and TRBJ2-3; TRBD1 was called by the table and not checked on the DNA. The germline V gene has CDR1 SGHAT and CDR2 FQNNGV. The CDR3 is made up of 14 amino acids, end residues included. This CDR3 is CASSPGTPSDTRYY.

The chain has TRBV6-6 and TRBJ2-1, with D possibly matching TRBD2 (5 bases). Trimming pared 4 bases from V and 5 bases from J, leaving 18 bases between. The CDR3 totals 16 residues. The germline V gene encodes CDR1 MNHNY and CDR2 SVGAGI (reference sequence). CDR3 region: CASSFRASLRDNEQFF. The CDR3 DNA sequence: TGTGCCAGCAGTTTCCGCGCTAGTTTGCGGGACAATGAGCAGTTCTTC.

Concerning this clonotype itself: The junction and the germline gene differ at one end; a read error may be behind it. V and J are TRBV11-3 and TRBJ2-1, with D possibly being TRBD2 (5 bases). The germline V gene has CDR1 SGHNT and CDR2 YENEEA. There are 16 residues in the CDR3. CDR3 residues: CVSSLGSLAGSGEQFF. CDR3 in DNA: TGTGTCAGCAGTCTAGGGTCCCTAGCAGGATCCGGTGAGCAGTTCTTC.

The J gene is TRBJ2-7, the V gene TRBV11-2; no clear D. Trimming removed 5 bases from V and 9 bases from J, with 14 bases in between. CDR3 length: 12 residues. CDR1 and CDR2 from the germline V gene are SGHAT and FQNNGV. The CDR3 coding sequence is TGTGCCAGCAGCATCCTGTGGTGCGGGCAGTACTTC. Translation gives CASSILWCGQYF. Based on the CDR3 plus reference TRBV11-2 and TRBJ2-7, the full variable domain is EAGVAQSPRYKIIEKRQSVAFWCNPISGHATLYWYQQILGQGPKLLIQFQNNGVVDDSQLPKDRFSAERLKGVDSTLKIQPAKLEDSAVYLCASSILWCGQYFGPGTRLTVT.